One and the same sample provided the 28 T cell receptor beta chains below, sequenced in a study of blood T cell repertoires in COVID-19. Only in-frame clones appear in the TCRdb table, and some are missing; sequencing was by immunoSEQ multiplex PCR. The data hold about 120,000 clones, with around 86% observed a single time. Sequencing was performed on peripheral blood. The source of these receptors is an elderly man with acute or convalescent COVID-19.

The CDR3, as DNA: TGTGCCAGCAGTTTTCAGGGTCCCGACACTGAAGCTTTCTTT. This gives the protein CASSFQGPDTEAFF. The V and J genes are TRBV27 and TRBJ1-1; perhaps TRBD1 as D (5 bases). Germline V gene lookup returns CDR1 MNHEY and CDR2 SMNVEV (reference sequence). There are 14 residues in the CDR3. V lost 3 bases and J lost 3, with 11 bases in between.

The chain couples TRBV18 to TRBJ1-5, with 7 bases lining up with TRBD1. The V and J ends lost 6 bases and 2 bases, in that order; junction bases with no gene match: 4. The CDR3 is 14 amino acids. Germline CDR1 is KGHSH and CDR2 is LQKENI. The CDR3 loop reads CASSLTGGNQPQHF. CDR3 in DNA: TGTGCCAGCTCCCTTACAGGGGGCAATCAGCCCCAGCATTTT.

V and J are TRBV7-2 and TRBJ1-1; 8 bases fit TRBD1. This CDR3 region has 17 residues. The germline CDR1 and CDR2 sequences are SGHTA and FQGNSA. Losses at the gene ends were 4 bases for V and 0 bases for J; bases not matched to a gene: 10. CDR3 residues: CASSSRWTGTLNTEAFF. The CDR3 DNA reads as TGTGCCAGCAGCTCCAGGTGGACAGGGACTTTGAACACTGAAGCTTTCTTT.

The rearrangement links TRBV18 to TRBJ1-2; 8 bases align to TRBD1. Trimming at V came to 2 bases and at J to 8 bases, leaving 7 bases not matched to a gene. The CDR3 has 14 residues. Germline CDR1 reads KGHSH; CDR2 reads LQKENI. CDR3 loop: CASSPAGQDIGYTF. CDR3 sequence (DNA): TGTGCCAGCTCACCAGCGGGACAGGACATAGGCTACACCTTC.

This chain connects TRBV3-1 (or the pseudogene TRBV3-2) to TRBJ1-2; D possibly corresponds to TRBD1 (6 bases). CDR3 length equals 13 residues. The V gene lost 7 bases and the J gene lost 7 bases, with 16 bases spanning the gap. The germline CDR1 and CDR2 sequences are LGHDT and YNNKEL (reference sequence). CDR3 sequence reads: CASTLRGARGYTF. The CDR3 DNA follows: TGTGCCAGCACCCTACGGGGGGCGCGTGGCTACACCTTC.

This chain uses TRBV6-2 or TRBV6-3 with TRBJ2-3; D is uncertain. V gave up 2 bases and J gave up 5 bases, with 14 bases separating them. Germline assignment: CDR1 MNHEY and CDR2 SVGEGT. The CDR3 extends over 15 amino acids. The CDR3 coding sequence is TGTGCCAGCAGTTACGGTGGCGCCGGCGGAGATACGCAGTATTTT. It is translated as CASSYGGAGGDTQYF.

The genes are TRBV6-1 and TRBJ1-5; D unclear. Germline V gives CDR1 MNHNS, CDR2 SASEGT. V dropped 3 bases and J dropped 3 bases, with 18 bases sitting between them. CDR3 length: 17 residues. The CDR3 protein is CASSDPRSGISNQPQHF. The CDR3 nucleotides read TGTGCCAGCAGTGACCCGCGATCCGGGATTTCCAATCAGCCCCAGCATTTT.

The rearrangement joins TRBV4-3 to TRBJ2-1; 7 bases align to TRBD1. Trimming at V came to 0 bases and at J to 5 bases, leaving 7 bases not matched to a gene. The CDR3 is made up of 16 amino acids. CDR1 is LGHNA and CDR2 is YSLEER in the germline V gene. As DNA, the CDR3 is TGCGCCAGCAGCCAAGATCCCGGGACAGCCCACAATGAGCAGTTCTTC. Translating it yields CASSQDPGTAHNEQFF.

The chain combines TRBV5-1 with TRBJ2-1; weak D call: TRBD2 (5 bases). Germline loops: CDR1 SGHRS, CDR2 YFSETQ. V gave up 4 bases and J gave up 4 bases, with 9 bases separating them. The CDR3 spans 13 residues. CDR3 sequence reads: CASSPGVYNEQFF. The DNA for the CDR3 is TGCGCCAGCAGCCCCGGGGTTTACAATGAGCAGTTCTTC.

This chain connects TRBV2 to TRBJ1-5; 8 nucleotides match TRBD1. CDR1 SNHLY and CDR2 FYNNEI come from the germline V gene. Losses at the gene ends were 6 bases for V and 4 bases for J; bases not matched to a gene: 5. The CDR3 is 14 residues long. CDR3 sequence reads: CASRSGQANQPQHF. DNA of the CDR3: TGTGCCAGCAGGTCGGGACAGGCTAATCAGCCCCAGCATTTT.

The J gene is TRBJ1-4, the V gene TRBV10-2, with 8 bases matching TRBD1. The CDR3 runs to 13 residues. J lost 8 bases, V lost 8 bases, and 7 bases had no gene match. The V gene's germline CDR1 is WSHSY and CDR2 SAAADI. The CDR3 nucleotides read TGCGCCAGCCGACAGGGGTTCGGAGAAAAACTGTTTTTT. Translation: CASRQGFGEKLFF.

This clone occurred once. The rearrangement joins TRBV6-5 to TRBJ2-5; unclear D gene. With 2 bases removed from V and 4 bases from J, the gap between germline ends came to 2 bases. Germline V gives CDR1 MNHEY, CDR2 SVGAGI. This CDR3 region has 11 residues. In DNA form, the CDR3 reads TGTGCCAGCAGTTACCGAGAGACCCAGTACTTC. This sequence encodes CASSYRETQYF.

V and J are TRBV3-1 (or the pseudogene TRBV3-2) and TRBJ2-2; D possibly corresponds to TRBD2 (6 bases). Deletions cut 4 bases from V and 4 bases from J, with 10 bases between. Looked up from germline, CDR1 is LGHDT and CDR2 is YNNKEL (reference sequence). The CDR3 is 14 residues long. This CDR3 reads CASSLSGGTGELFF. CDR3 sequence (DNA): TGTGCCAGCAGCCTTTCCGGGGGCACCGGGGAGCTGTTTTTT.

V usage is TRBV28 and J usage is TRBJ2-7; 8 bases align to TRBD1. Trimming at V came to 5 bases and at J to 2 bases, leaving 5 bases not matched to a gene. The CDR3 contains 14 residues. CDR1 is MDHEN, CDR2 SYDVKM, per germline. Here the CDR3 DNA reads TGTGCCAGCAGTCGACAGGGGTTCACCTACGAGCAGTACTTC. This sequence encodes CASSRQGFTYEQYF. The full variable domain, in which reference TRBV28 and TRBJ2-7 provide the parts outside the CDR3, is DVKVTQSSRYLVKRTGEKVFLECVQDMDHENMFWYRQDPGLGLRLIYFSYDVKMKEKGDIPEGYSVSREKKERFSLILESASTNQTSMYLCASSRQGFTYEQYFGPGTRLTVT.

The V call is TRBV5-1, the J call TRBJ1-2; TRBD1 is a possible D gene (6 bases). Between the trimmed V and J ends, which lost 3 bases and 2 bases, there was a span of 8 bases. This CDR3 is built from 13 residues. Germline V gene data show CDR1 as SGHRS and CDR2 as YFSETQ. The CDR3 spells CASSYGQNYGYTF. DNA for the CDR3: TGCGCCAGCAGCTATGGACAGAACTATGGCTACACCTTC.

This chain links TRBV19 with TRBJ2-5, with TRBD1 identical over 8 bases. The length of the CDR3 is 13 residues. Germline CDR1 LNHDA, CDR2 SQIVND (reference sequence). The CDR3 here is CAVGDQGAETQYF. CDR3 in DNA: TGTGCTGTAGGAGATCAGGGGGCTGAGACCCAGTACTTC.

This chain joins TRBV20-1 and TRBJ1-5; no reliable D call. This CDR3 is built from 13 residues. V was pared by 3 bases and J by 4 bases, with 10 bases between. Germline CDR1 is DFQATT and CDR2 is SNEGSKA (reference sequence). The CDR3 spells CSASSQANQPQHF. DNA of the CDR3: TGCAGTGCTAGTTCCCAAGCTAATCAGCCCCAGCATTTT.

This clone was observed a handful of times. This chain connects TRBV9 to TRBJ2-7; 14 bases line up with TRBD2. The V gene's germline CDR1 is SGDLS and CDR2 YYNGEE. This CDR3 comprises 15 residues. The V and J ends lost 4 bases and 5 bases, in that order; junction bases with no gene match: 5. The CDR3 region has the DNA TGTGCCAGCAGCCCCCGACTAGCGGGAGGGAACGAGCAGTACTTC. It encodes CASSPRLAGGNEQYF.

The rearrangement links TRBV25-1 to TRBJ2-3; D may be TRBD2 (6 bases). CDR1 is MGHDK and CDR2 is SYGVNS in the germline V gene. The V and J ends lost 8 bases and 6 bases respectively, with 21 bases between them. There are 15 residues in the CDR3. Here the CDR3 reads CASGAGRTEGDTQYF. The CDR3 DNA follows: TGTGCCAGCGGGGCCGGGAGAACGGAGGGGGATACGCAGTATTTT.

The chain is built from TRBV7-9 and TRBJ1-5, with a weak D call TRBD1 (5 bases). The CDR3 consists of 15 residues. The germline CDR1 and CDR2 sequences are SEHNR and FQNEAQ (reference sequence). V lost 1 base, J lost 6 bases, and 13 bases lay in between. The CDR3 spells CASSLEGAGSQPQHF. DNA of the CDR3: TGTGCCAGCAGCTTAGAAGGGGCAGGCTCTCAGCCCCAGCATTTT.

This clone is a singleton in its sample. The chain links TRBV5-1 to TRBJ1-3, with 7 bases fitting TRBD1. The ends lost 3 bases at V and 8 bases at J; junction bases unmatched: 11. The CDR3 sequence is 15 residues long. Germline-derived CDR1 and CDR2 are SGHRS and YFSETQ. CDR3 DNA sequence: TGCGCCAGCAGCTGGAGGGGAGACAGGGAGGACACCATATATTTT. Encoded protein: CASSWRGDREDTIYF. Complete variable domain (other parts from reference TRBV5-1 and TRBJ1-3): KAGVTQTPRYLIKTRGQQVTLSCSPISGHRSVSWYQQTPGQGLQFLFEYFSETQRNKGNFPGRFSGRQFSNSRSEMNVSTLELGDSALYLCASSWRGDREDTIYFGEGSWLTVV.

The chain carries TRBV7-3 and TRBJ2-2; 11 nucleotides agree with TRBD2. CDR1 SGHTA and CDR2 FQGTGA come from the germline V gene. Germline trimming cut 6 bases from V and 8 bases from J; bases unmatched to any gene: 5. The CDR3 is made up of 14 amino acids. The CDR3 bases are TGTGCCAGCAGACCGGGACTAGCGGAAGGGGAGCTGTTTTTT. Translated, it gives CASRPGLAEGELFF. The full variable domain, its missing parts supplied by reference TRBV7-3 and TRBJ2-2, is GAGVSQTPSNKVTEKGKYVELRCDPISGHTALYWYRQSLGQGPEFLIYFQGTGAADDSGLPNDRFFAVRPEGSVSTLKIQRTERGDSAVYLCASRPGLAEGELFFGEGSRLTVL.

The genes are TRBV2 and TRBJ1-1, with D possibly being TRBD1 (5 bases). V lost 11 bases and J lost 0, with 10 bases in between. The CDR3 extends over 12 amino acids. Germline V gene data show CDR1 as SNHLY and CDR2 as FYNNEI. The CDR3 DNA sequence: TGTGCCCGGGGGTTAATGAACACTGAAGCTTTCTTT. This sequence encodes CARGLMNTEAFF.

A remark on this clone: One junction end does not reproduce the germline sequence, and a read error may be involved. The chain links TRBV5-1 to TRBJ1-5; D is perhaps TRBD1 (5 bases). The CDR3 extends over 14 amino acids. Germline lookup yields CDR1 SGHRS and CDR2 YFSETQ. The DNA of the CDR3 is TGCGCCCGCAGCTTCACGGGGGGGGAGCAGCCCCAGCATTTT. This codes for CARSFTGGEQPQHF.

The V gene is TRBV20-1, the J gene TRBJ2-4, with D possibly being TRBD2 (5 bases). V lost 3 bases and J lost 6, with 12 bases in between. CDR1 is DFQATT and CDR2 is SNEGSKA in the germline V gene (reference sequence). The CDR3 is 13 amino acids. CDR3 in DNA: TGCAGTGCTAGTCGCGAGGGCCGAAACATTCAGTACTTC. Its protein product is CSASREGRNIQYF.

The chain combines TRBV6-2 or TRBV6-3 with TRBJ1-1, with 9 bases matching TRBD1. CDR1 and CDR2 from the germline V gene are MNHEY and SVGEGT. The CDR3 contains 14 residues. The V segment lost 6 bases and the J segment 3 bases; nucleotides outside the gene matches: 5. The CDR3 nucleotides are TGTGCCAGCAGGCCTTGGACAGGGGACACTGAAGCTTTCTTT. This encodes CASRPWTGDTEAFF.

As DNA, the CDR3 is TGTGCCAGCAGCCCGGGCGGCGGGGCGAACTACGAGCAGTACTTC. It codes for CASSPGGGANYEQYF. The rearrangement joins TRBV11-3 to TRBJ2-7, with D maybe TRBD2 (6 bases). Trimming left V 5 bases short and J 3 bases short, with 17 bases between. Germline-derived CDR1 and CDR2 are SGHNT and YENEEA. This CDR3 region has 15 residues.

This clone has more than one count but fewer than ten. CDR3 sequence: CASSFSASRETQYF. The CDR3 DNA reads as TGTGCCAGCAGCTTTTCGGCTAGCAGAGAGACCCAGTACTTC. The chain links TRBV13 to TRBJ2-5; possible D gene TRBD2, 5 bases. Looked up from germline, CDR1 is PRHDT and CDR2 is FYEKMQ (reference sequence). The CDR3 has 14 amino acids. Trimming removed 3 bases from V and 4 bases from J, with 12 bases in between.